This entry is about one TCR beta chain. Antigen unknown. This specimen belongs to a study of cytotoxic CD8 clonotypes in ibrutinib-treated CLL. Study background: Within the patient group, some 11 were relapsed/refractory and fewer than 16 treatment-naive, and around 17 were IGHV unmutated.

Some clones are missing from TCRdb's copy, which holds only in-frame ones; the method was immunoSEQ multiplex PCR. The table records approximately 90,000 clones, roughly four fifths of them present only once. Overall study findings and caveats: Public clonotypes, rarely seen, contracted or held steady on treatment.

The germline gives CDR1 SGHRS, CDR2 YFSETQ. V was trimmed by 0 bases and J by 5 bases, leaving 9 bases between them. This CDR3 has 13 residues. This rearrangement joins TRBV5-1 to TRBJ2-7, with D maybe TRBD2 (6 bases). The clonotype comes from a human donor with chronic lymphocytic leukemia. The sequencing used PBMCs, collected after 24 months of ibrutinib treatment. The CDR3, as DNA: TGCGCCAGCAGCTTGGAACTAGCCCACGAGCAGTACTTC. The encoded protein is CASSLELAHEQYF. Using reference TRBV5-1 and TRBJ2-7 for the parts outside the CDR3, the full variable domain is KAGVTQTPRYLIKTRGQQVTLSCSPISGHRSVSWYQQTPGQGLQFLFEYFSETQRNKGNFPGRFSGRQFSNSRSEMNVSTLELGDSALYLCASSLELAHEQYFGPGTRLTVT.